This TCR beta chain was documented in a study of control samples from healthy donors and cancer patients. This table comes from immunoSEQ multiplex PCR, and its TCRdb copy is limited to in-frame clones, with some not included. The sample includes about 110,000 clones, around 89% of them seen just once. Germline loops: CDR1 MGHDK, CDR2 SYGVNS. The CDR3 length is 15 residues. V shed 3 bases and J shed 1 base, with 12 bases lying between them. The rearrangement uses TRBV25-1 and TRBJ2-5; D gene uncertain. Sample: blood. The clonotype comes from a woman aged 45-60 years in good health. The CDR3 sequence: CASSDDPGSQETQYF. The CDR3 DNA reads TGTGCCAGCAGTGACGATCCAGGCTCCCAAGAGACCCAGTACTTC.